The sequence of this TCR beta chain was determined in a study of identical twins. This clonotype was seen a few times. Its cognate antigen is unknown. All of the donors were Caucasians in good health. A universal primer site was created by template switching, with the cDNA bearing unique molecular identifiers. TCRdb ran MiXCR on the 5' RACE reads and lists one entry per CDR3 protein. The sample carries around 1.7 million distinct CDR3 sequences, about 32% recorded once. Findings of the study overall: Insertion counts were lower in abundant cord blood beta clonotypes, a trend that memory repertoires did not show. Its conclusions, products of cross-sectional statistical analysis, did not come from following the same donors.

This CDR3 is 14 amino acids long. V shed 6 bases and J 2 bases; nucleotides not matched to a gene: 6. The germline V gene has CDR1 MGHDK and CDR2 SYGVNS. The TCR sequence derives from a newborn girl in good health. The specimen sequenced was cord blood. The chain has TRBV25-1 and TRBJ1-1; 7 bases are shared with TRBD1. CDR3 in amino acids: CASRATGKNTEAFF. The CDR3 nucleotides are TGTGCCAGCAGGGCGACAGGGAAAAACACTGAAGCTTTCTTT.